This TCR beta chain is drawn from a study of cytomegalovirus exposure and HLA in healthy donors. As for the study in general: The platform used for the 95 to 150 validation repertoires matched that of the approximately 620 first-cohort repertoires, a later analysis reported. Study conclusions and caveats: Reports indicated that the classifier achieved high specificity and sensitivity in diagnosing cytomegalovirus status. The study designated fewer than 200 TCR beta chains cytomegalovirus-associated. According to a later analysis, TCR clusters from the first cohort tended to co-occur in the approximately 120 validation repertoires.

Germline assignment: CDR1 SGHRS and CDR2 YFSETQ. V lost 7 bases and J lost 0; bases outside the gene matches: 2. This CDR3 has 14 amino acids. Notes on this clone: The antigen remains unidentified.

Profiled with immunoSEQ multiplex PCR; TCRdb holds only in-frame clones, not every one. The sample yields 52,000 or so clones, 85% to 90% seen once. The chain uses TRBV5-1 and TRBJ2-7, with 12 bases identical to TRBD2. Sequenced input: PBMCs. The sequence was obtained from a woman in her late teens or twenties in good health and CMV-seronegative. CDR3 coding DNA: TGCGCCAGCCCGACTAGCGGGAGCTCCTACGAGCAGTACTTC. Translation gives CASPTSGSSYEQYF.